This TCR beta chain derives from a study of monozygotic twins with inflammatory bowel disease. Study findings and constraints: Repertoire similarity matched across concordant and discordant twins, perhaps owing to limited power.

Worth noting for this clonotype: Its antigen remains unidentified.

CDR3 length equals 15 residues. Reanalyzing the 5' RACE reads, TCRdb keeps one entry per CDR3 protein, without DNA. Its table lists approximately 120,000 distinct CDR3 sequences. This TCR was sampled from a human donor with ulcerative colitis or Crohn's disease, or a healthy co-twin of an affected twin (not recorded which). J is TRBJ2-1 and V is TRBV12-3 or TRBV12-4; TCRdb picks TRBD1, but there is no DNA to check that call. Material for sequencing was blood. The CDR3: CASNWDRGSLNEQFF.